Following are 10 T cell receptor beta chains from one sample sequenced in a study of patients and donors after allogeneic stem cell transplantation. TCRdb re-analysed the RT-PCR reads in MiXCR, keeping a single row per CDR3 protein. The sample includes roughly 940,000 distinct CDR3 sequences, more than 15% of them seen just once. The sequenced sample was blood, either unsorted or a sorted T cell fraction (not recorded which). These receptors all stem from a human donor who was either an allogeneic HSCT recipient or a stem cell or donor lymphocyte infusion donor (not recorded which). It is not recorded whose cells these are; they may come from a transplant donor.

CDR3 residues: CASSMAAEKWYF. CDR3 nucleotide sequence: TGTGCCAGCAGTATGGCAGCGGAGAAGTGGTACTTC. J is TRBJ2-7 and V is TRBV6-6, with D possibly being TRBD2 (5 bases). V was clipped by 5 bases and J by 12 bases, with 17 bases between them. CDR3 length equals 12 residues. In germline, CDR1 is MNHNY, CDR2 SVGAGI (reference sequence).

This clonotype was counted ten times or more. V and J are TRBV20-1 and TRBJ2-3; 11 nucleotides line up with TRBD2. Trimming took 5 bases from V and 4 from J; bases not matched to a gene: 8. The germline V gene has CDR1 DFQATT and CDR2 SNEGSKA (reference sequence). The CDR3 runs to 15 residues. CDR3 residues: CSAANSGGAPDTQYF. CDR3 in DNA: TGCAGTGCTGCTAATAGCGGGGGGGCCCCAGATACGCAGTATTTT.

This clonotype showed up just a few times. V usage is TRBV7-9 and J usage is TRBJ2-7, with D perhaps matching TRBD2 (5 bases). The CDR3 totals 13 residues. Trimming took 1 base from V and 6 from J, leaving 10 bases between them. Germline-derived CDR1 and CDR2 are SEHNR and FQNEAQ (reference sequence). The CDR3 region is CASSLGYGVEQYF. DNA for the CDR3: TGTGCCAGCAGCTTAGGGTACGGGGTCGAGCAGTACTTC.

The chain joins TRBV4-3 to TRBJ1-6; D is undetermined. Trimming took 3 bases from V and 9 from J, leaving 21 bases between them. Germline V lookup: CDR1 LGHNA, CDR2 YSLEER. The CDR3 contains 17 residues. CDR3: CASSHVGGNSLGSPLHF. The CDR3 region has the DNA TGCGCCAGCAGCCATGTTGGTGGGAATTCCCTCGGTTCACCCCTCCACTTT.

V gene TRBV25-1 combines with J gene TRBJ1-2; possible D gene TRBD1, 6 bases. With 2 bases removed from V and 5 bases from J, the gap between germline ends came to 18 bases. The CDR3 has 16 residues. Looked up from germline, CDR1 is MGHDK and CDR2 is SYGVNS. CDR3 loop: CASSEALGRGEYGYTF. In nucleotides, the CDR3 is TGTGCCAGCAGTGAAGCATTGGGCAGGGGAGAGTATGGCTACACCTTC.

V gene TRBV20-1 combines with J gene TRBJ1-3; 12 nucleotides align to TRBD1. CDR1 DFQATT and CDR2 SNEGSKA come from the germline V gene (reference sequence). The CDR3 extends over 17 amino acids. The J segment lost 2 bases and the V segment lost 1 base, leaving 6 bases of the junction unmatched. The chain's CDR3 is CSARAPGQGAPGNTIYF. The CDR3 coding sequence is TGCAGTGCTAGAGCCCCGGGACAGGGGGCTCCTGGAAACACCATATATTTT.

This chain connects TRBV20-1 to TRBJ2-1; TRBD2 agrees at 8 bases. CDR1 DFQATT and CDR2 SNEGSKA come from the germline V gene (reference sequence). The CDR3 loop spans 13 amino acids. J gave up 8 bases and V 1 base, and 4 bases lay outside the gene matches. The CDR3 loop reads CSARAGGRDEQFF. The DNA for the CDR3 is TGCAGTGCTAGAGCGGGGGGGCGGGATGAGCAGTTCTTC.

This sequence joins TRBV18 and TRBJ2-7, with D possibly being TRBD1 (6 bases). Trimming removed 3 bases at V and 3 bases at J, with 15 bases between. Germline V gives CDR1 KGHSH, CDR2 LQKENI. This CDR3 is 15 amino acids long. In DNA form, the CDR3 reads TGTGCCAGCTCACCCCCTAGCAAGGGGGACTACGAGCAGTACTTC. Translating it yields CASSPPSKGDYEQYF.

The V gene is TRBV9, the J gene TRBJ2-5, with a tentative D call TRBD1 (8 bases). The CDR3 consists of 17 residues. With 0 bases removed from V and 4 bases from J, the gap between germline ends came to 19 bases. In germline, CDR1 is SGDLS, CDR2 YYNGEE. The chain's CDR3 is CASSVVGQGGARETQYF. DNA of the CDR3: TGTGCCAGCAGCGTAGTCGGACAGGGAGGGGCGAGAGAGACCCAGTACTTC.

This clonotype was seen a single time. The chain employs TRBV18 and TRBJ2-7; D uncertain. Between the trimmed V and J ends, which lost 3 bases and 2 bases, there was a span of 11 bases. The CDR3 sequence is 14 residues long. CDR1 is KGHSH and CDR2 is LQKENI in the germline V gene. CDR3 in DNA: TGTGCCAGCTCACCCCCGGCACCTCCCTACGAGCAGTACTTC. Translating gives CASSPPAPPYEQYF.